This is a list of T cell receptor beta chains from one sample in a study of T cells in Graves' hyperthyroidism and ophthalmopathy. TCRdb reanalysed the multiplex PCR reads using MiXCR and keeps one entry per CDR3 protein. The profile shows some 210,000 distinct CDR3 sequences, 17% of them singletons. The sequenced material came from blood. The source is a man aged 45 to 65 with Graves' hyperthyroidism. CDR3s include the opening cysteine and the closing phenylalanine or tryptophan. A D gene is named only where the DNA matches it firmly. Clone size is shown for a subset of rows, as once, few, many or a class of expanded clone.

TRBJ2-1 - TRBV20-1 TRBD2 TGCAGTGCTAGAGCGCCTAGCGGGGGGCCCCATTTAGAGCAGTTCTTC CSARAPSGGPHLEQFF
TRBJ2-3 many TRBV30 TRBD2 TGTGCCTGGAGTGTATTTAGCGGGAGAGTTTCAGATACGCAGTATTTT CAWSVFSGRVSDTQYF
TRBJ2-7 - TRBV5-1 TRBD2 TGCGCCAGCAGCTCGGCCCCTAGCGGTTCCTACGAGCAGTACTTC CASSSAPSGSYEQYF
TRBJ2-4 many TRBV5-1 - TGCGCCAGCAGCTTGGCAGCTAGCGAAAACATTCAGTACTTC CASSLAASENIQYF
TRBJ2-1 many TRBV18 TRBD2 TGTGCCAGCTCACCACCGGGGCGGCTAGCGGGAGTCAATGAGCAGTTCTTC CASSPPGRLAGVNEQFF
TRBJ1-1 many TRBV3-1 - TGTGCCAGCAGCCCAAGTGGCCGCACTGAAGCTTTCTTT CASSPSGRTEAFF
TRBJ1-6 few TRBV27 TRBD1 TGTGCCAGCAGTTGGGGACAGCTCTCCTATAATTCACCCCTCCACTTT CASSWGQLSYNSPLHF
TRBJ2-1 - TRBV20-1 TRBD2 TGCAGTGCTATGAGCGGGAGGGCCTACAATGAGCAGTTCTTC CSAMSGRAYNEQFF
TRBJ1-5 many TRBV7-2 TRBD1 TGTGCCAGCAGCCTGGACAGGGGTAGCAATCAGCCCCAGCATTTT CASSLDRGSNQPQHF
TRBJ2-2 many TRBV6-1 - TGTGCCAGCAGTGAAGCGCTTATGGGGAACACCGGGGAGCTGTTTTTT CASSEALMGNTGELFF
TRBJ2-3 many TRBV18 TRBD2 TGTGCCAGCTCACCAATTAGCGGGAGCACAGATACGCAGTATTTT CASSPISGSTDTQYF
TRBJ1-4 - TRBV7-9 - TGTGCCAGCAGCTCCGGACACGGTAATGAAAAACTGTTTTTT CASSSGHGNEKLFF
TRBJ1-1 many TRBV20-1 TRBD1 TGCAGTGCTTGGACAGGGGACACTGAAGCTTTCTTT CSAWTGDTEAFF
TRBJ1-3 many TRBV3-1 - TGTGCCAGCAGCCAATGGGAAGGGGCTGGAAACACCATATATTTT CASSQWEGAGNTIYF
TRBJ2-7 many TRBV6-1 - TGTGCCAGCAGTCACACGGGCCCAGAGCAGTACTTC CASSHTGPEQYF
TRBJ2-5 many TRBV7-2 - TGTGCCAGCAGCTCCCAGGGTGGGGAGACCCAGTACTTC CASSSQGGETQYF
TRBJ2-5 many TRBV20-1 - TGCAGTGCTAGAGATCGGCGGGGAAACTACCAAGAGACCCAGTACTTC CSARDRRGNYQETQYF
TRBJ2-2 many TRBV3-1 - TGTGCCAGCAGCCAGGCCGTAATGACCGGGGAGCTGTTTTTT CASSQAVMTGELFF
TRBJ2-1 - TRBV5-4 TRBD2 TGTGCCAGCAGCTTGCCCCCCGGGGGGTGGGATGAGCAGTTCTTC CASSLPPGGWDEQFF
TRBJ2-7 many TRBV20-1 - TGCAGTGCTAGAGATGTTCTAGGTTCGGGATACGAGCAGTACTTC CSARDVLGSGYEQYF
TRBJ2-2 many TRBV6-2/TRBV6-3 - TGTGCCAGCGGCATGAGGGGACCCACCGGGGAGCTGTTTTTT CASGMRGPTGELFF
TRBJ2-7 - TRBV30 - TGTGCCTGGAGTGTATGGCCAGGGAATAGCTACGAGCAGTACTTC CAWSVWPGNSYEQYF
TRBJ2-1 many TRBV7-9 TRBD1 TGTGCCAGCAGCCCTCGCGGCTCTGGGACAGGGTCGGATGAGCAGTTCTTC CASSPRGSGTGSDEQFF
TRBJ1-6 - TRBV28 - TGTGTCAGCAGTTCACGGAGCTCCTATAGTTCACCCCTCCACTTT CVSSSRSSYSSPLHF
TRBJ2-1 - TRBV5-1 TRBD1 TGCGCCAGCAGCGAACAGGGGGCGTCCTACAATGAGCAGTTCTTC CASSEQGASYNEQFF
TRBJ1-3 many TRBV18 - TGTGCCAGCTCACCAAGCAGGAATTCTGGAAACACCATATATTTT CASSPSRNSGNTIYF
TRBJ2-3 - TRBV24-1 - TGTGCCACCAGTGCCCGGGACGGTATTGATACGCAGTATTTT CATSARDGIDTQYF
TRBJ2-3 many TRBV24-1 - TGTGCCACCAGTGATCCTACAGGGTCTTACGGAGATACGCAGTATTTT CATSDPTGSYGDTQYF
TRBJ1-4 many TRBV2 - TGTGCCAGCACGACGAGGTGGCCGAATGAAAAACTGTTTTTT CASTTRWPNEKLFF
TRBJ2-3 few TRBV9 - TGTGCCAGCAGCGTAGTGGGGACAGATACGCAGTATTTT CASSVVGTDTQYF
TRBJ1-1 many TRBV3-1 TRBD1 TGTGCCAGCAGACAGGGGCCAAACACTGAAGCTTTCTTT CASRQGPNTEAFF
TRBJ2-1 many TRBV12-3/TRBV12-4 - TGTGCCAGCAGTTTCGCCCTCTCCTACAATGAGCAGTTCTTC CASSFALSYNEQFF
TRBJ2-7 - TRBV28 - TGTGCCAGCAGCGACGGACTCCTCTCCTACGAGCAGTACTTC CASSDGLLSYEQYF
TRBJ2-5 many TRBV30 - TGTGCCTGGAGTGTACTCGGGACCCAAAAGACCCAGTACTTC CAWSVLGTQKTQYF
TRBJ1-6 few TRBV6-1 - TGTGCCAGCAGTAGGGTCTTTACTAGCTCCTATAATTCACCCCTCCACTTT CASSRVFTSSYNSPLHF
TRBJ1-2 - TRBV2 TRBD1 TGTGCCAGCACGGGGGACAGATCAGGGGATGGCTACACCTTC CASTGDRSGDGYTF
TRBJ2-5 many TRBV12-3/TRBV12-4 TRBD1 TGTGCCAGCAGTTTTAGGACAGGGGGGCGAGAGACCCAGTACTTC CASSFRTGGRETQYF
TRBJ2-7 few TRBV27 - TGTGCCAGCAGTTCACCAGGGAGCGAGCAGTACTTC CASSSPGSEQYF
TRBJ2-7 - TRBV20-1 TRBD1 TGCAGTGCTCGACCTCGGACAGGGGGCCGGCGAGGGCAGTACTTC CSARPRTGGRRGQYF
TRBJ2-5 many TRBV5-1 TRBD1 TGCGCCAGCACCGCCGGGACAGGAGGAGAGACCCAGTACTTC CASTAGTGGETQYF
TRBJ1-2 few TRBV7-2 TRBD1 TGTGCCAGCAGCTTAGCGGGGGGGACAGGGAACTATGGCTACACCTTC CASSLAGGTGNYGYTF
TRBJ2-2 many TRBV20-1 - TGCAGTGCTAGTAGACGGGACACCGGGGAGCTGTTTTTT CSASRRDTGELFF
TRBJ2-1 - TRBV20-1 TRBD2 TGCAGTGCTAGAGATCCGAGCGGGAGCTCCTACAATGAGCAGCTCTTC CSARDPSGSSYNEQLF
TRBJ2-5 few TRBV28 - TGTGCCAGCAGTTCCAGGCAGAACGTCCGCATCTTC CASSSRQNVRIF
TRBJ2-5 few TRBV2 - TGTGCCAGCACGCACGAAGAGACCCAGTACTTC CASTHEETQYF
TRBJ2-7 few TRBV19 - TGTGCCAGTAGTATGGGGACCGGGATTTACGAGCAGTACTTC CASSMGTGIYEQYF